The clone carrying this T cell receptor beta chain was found a few times. Antigen specificity is unknown. These data originate in a study of blood T cells in healthy people across ages. Regarding the study as a whole: The study found TCR beta diversity correlated strongly with naive T cell percentage.

Every donor gave ten milliliters of peripheral blood. With a J-beta primer mix and a sample-barcoded 5' primer, a second PCR ran about 7 to 12 cycles. The template-switch adaptor was a 5' adaptor with 12 random nucleotides. It tagged each cDNA molecule. A minimum of 3 million CDR3-containing paired-end reads was obtained for each sample. MiXCR, run by TCRdb on the 5' RACE reads, gives a single entry per CDR3 protein. The data hold 1.8 million or so distinct CDR3 sequences, with about two fifths observed a single time. There are 14 residues in the CDR3. Per the germline V gene, CDR1 is SQVTM and CDR2 is ANQGSEA. Between the trimmed V and J ends, which lost 7 bases and 5 bases, there was a span of 20 bases.

The chain has TRBV29-1 and TRBJ2-5; D may correspond to TRBD1 or TRBD2 (5 bases each). The clonotype was recovered from a human donor in good health. Material for sequencing was blood. The CDR3 DNA reads as TGCAGCGCCACCCGGGACCCCACAGGCGAGACCCAGTACTTC. Residues: CSATRDPTGETQYF. The full variable domain, its missing parts supplied by reference TRBV29-1 and TRBJ2-5, is SAVISQKPSRDICQRGTSLTIQCQVDSQVTMMFWYRQQPGQSLTLIATANQGSEATYESGFVIDKFPISRPNLTFSTLTVSNMSPEDSSIYLCSATRDPTGETQYFGPGTRLLVL.